This T cell receptor (beta chain) was recorded in a study of T cell responses to AZD1222 COVID-19 vaccine (dated by TCRdb to the early 2020s). Concerning the study at large: A total of over 230 trial participants underwent TCR sequencing, of whom 200 to 220 had received two doses of AZD1222 and approximately 26 had received two doses of the MenACWY control vaccine. Trial participants were enrolled into age subgroups of 18-55, 56-69 and 70-plus years, which contained around 150, 28 and 57 TCR-sequenced participants, respectively.

As regards this clone: Which antigen it targets is not known. Base qualities are missing; no much larger clone stands one base away.

Reading the germline V gene (reference sequence) gives CDR1 LNHDA and CDR2 SQIVND. Spanning cysteine to phenylalanine, the CDR3 consists of 15 amino acids. Just CDR3 DNA is preserved here, 45 bases in frame from base 1. V sheds 8 bases and J sheds 8 bases, leaving 19 bases between their ends. The CDR3 regions of human TCRbeta chains were analyzed by immunosequencing. The original methods were these. Repertoire TCRs were matched against a reference library of SARS-CoV-2-specific TCRs generated with the MIRA antigen-specificity platform. Breadth was defined as the fraction of unique TCRs that were SARS-CoV-2-associated, and depth was defined as the fraction of total T cells that were SARS-CoV-2-associated. Using the MIRA data, each spike-specific TCR was mapped to the spike region that the TCR reacts to and placed in a CD4 or CD8 class. Log10-transformed breadth and depth values were compared by one-way ANOVA with Sidak's multiple comparisons tests. In its TCRdb copy, this immuneACCESS table keeps in-frame sequences only and misses some clones. Where compared with another copy, unresolved V genes explain less than half of these, and the others have no known cause. The DNA gave D and trimming, while V, J and clone size come from that table. The sample table lists approximately 270,000 clones, 90% to 95% of them with a count of one. The top ten constitute around 0.58% of the sample.

Here is what the overall study found, with its caveats: Nearly half of unique spike-specific TCRs reportedly recognized epitopes outside regions mutated in the B.1.351 and B.1.1.7 variants. The 56-69-year group was small, and its depth increase did not reach significance, likely because of low power. CD4 TCRs associated with the vaccine covered the entire spike protein, and the dominant responses were in regions 160-218 and 743-854. Most participants were white British and females outnumbered males, and the authors suggested that clonal diversity may have been underestimated. Conclusions about previously exposed vaccinees are limited, since just 5 or 6 AZD1222 recipients were seropositive for SARS-CoV-2 at baseline. Because no day 14 peak-response samples were available, repertoires were characterized only after the peak T cell response. A significant rise in spike-specific TCR breadth and depth was observed after two AZD1222 doses relative to day 0 and relative to MenACWY recipients.

According to the study, the label for this sample's time point signals: about 28 days (+/-7) after the second vaccine dose. Because spike-specific TCR depth and breadth did not differ between the two schedules, AZD1222 recipients who got a second dose at roughly 4 weeks were pooled with those who got a second dose at roughly 12 weeks. Vaccinee samples were obtained from the UK trials COV001 and COV002, which included a single-blind randomized controlled phase 2/3 trial of AZD1222 (ChAdOx1 nCoV-19) in healthy adults. For TCRbeta chain sequencing, PBMC samples from trial participants were taken at day 0 and at day 28 after the second dose.

The chain joins TRBV19 to TRBJ2-6; TRBD1 could be the D gene, as 5 bases match. The source material was peripheral blood, sampled 28 days after the second AZD1222 dose. The clonotype originates from an adult who received the AZD1222 COVID-19 vaccine. The nucleotide sequence is given as TGTGCCAGTTCTCCTGGGGCAAGAGAAACCAACGTCCTGACTTTC. Its translation is CASSPGARETNVLTF.